This entry is about one TCR beta chain. Assay: immunoSEQ multiplex PCR; the TCRdb copy retains only in-frame clones and omits some. Of roughly 80,000 clones listed, 88% are singletons. These data originate in a study of blood T cell repertoires in COVID-19. The overall study: T cells, B-cell-depleted T cells, or PBMCs supplied cDNA or gDNA.

The CDR3 contains 14 residues. Trimming removed 8 bases at V and 6 bases at J, with 20 bases between. Germline V lookup: CDR1 MNHEY, CDR2 SVGAGI. Sequencing was performed on peripheral blood. This sequence originates from a man in his fifties with active COVID-19. The chain couples TRBV6-5 to TRBJ2-7, with D perhaps TRBD1 (6 bases). This CDR3 is CASDTGTLHAEQYF. CDR3 nucleotide sequence: TGTGCCAGCGATACCGGGACACTGCATGCCGAGCAGTACTTC.